This is a list of T cell receptor beta chains from one sample in a study of T cell repertoires in cytomegalovirus infection. TCRdb reprocessed the reads via MiXCR and lists one record per CDR3 protein. Found here are about 920,000 distinct CDR3 sequences, roughly 30% of them singletons; the top ten hold roughly 13%. Their target antigens are unknown. The source material was cultured CD8+ T cells from PBMCs, sampled from culture after CMV antigen stimulation. Receptor source: a human donor in good health (CMV status not recorded). Some clones in this sample may be carry-over from other donors' samples. The CDR3 runs from the conserved cysteine through the conserved F or W. A clone size is listed for some rows: how often the clone was seen (once, few, many), or a class if it is expanded.

size: few
V: TRBV27
CDR3: CASSLKQGGEKLFF

size: .
V: TRBV2
CDR3: CASSTGTDYEQYF

size: many
V: TRBV4-1
CDR3: CASRPLEPLLGAEGTEAFF

size: .
V: TRBV13
CDR3: CASSPLRGVREQYF

size: .
V: TRBV4-1
CDR3: CASSQLLQGSQETQYF

size: few
V: TRBV7-2
CDR3: CASSLIFGGETQYF

size: few
V: TRBV20-1
CDR3: CSARRTGSHEQYF

size: many
V: TRBV19
CDR3: CASSIEWGSYNEQFF

size: .
V: TRBV20-1
CDR3: CSARRLAGNRNEQFF

size: many
V: TRBV7-9
CDR3: CASSPRTGGYVDTQYF

size: few
V: TRBV6-5
CDR3: CASSYSRTRDEQFF

size: few
V: TRBV11-1
CDR3: CASSLAFAGGYYNEQFF

size: few
V: TRBV7-9
CDR3: CASSTRAGPGQRFMNTEAFF

size: few
V: TRBV4-1
CDR3: CASSQPGTEKDTEAFF

size: .
V: TRBV15
CDR3: CATEVYPFTDTQYF

size: few
V: TRBV11-2
CDR3: CASSTGLAYVRQETQYF

size: .
V: TRBV19
CDR3: CASSHGTLLDNIQYF

size: .
V: TRBV6-5
CDR3: CASSYELGMNTEAFF

size: many
V: TRBV27
CDR3: CASSQKYRGHPGGELFF

size: .
V: TRBV2
CDR3: CASRRGSTSTDTQYF

size: .
V: TRBV29-1
CDR3: CSVVTGYNEQFF

size: many
V: TRBV7-2
CDR3: CASSLPGGAPYNEQFF

size: .
V: TRBV24-1
CDR3: CATSDYTGEGEQFF

size: .
V: TRBV7-9
CDR3: CASSNDPWGYTF

size: medium-sized
V: TRBV7-8
CDR3: CASSSKRALRVMSPLHF

size: .
V: TRBV19
CDR3: CASSMTSSVTDTQYF

size: few
V: TRBV6-1
CDR3: CASSEDLAGKRYNEQFF

size: .
V: TRBV6-5
CDR3: CASSWKAGGTEAFF

size: medium-sized
V: TRBV27
CDR3: CASSFRTSGDDTQYF

size: few
V: TRBV20-1
CDR3: CSARGRSYNSPLHF

size: few
V: TRBV7-8
CDR3: CASSSWVVADTNYGYTF

size: .
V: TRBV13
CDR3: CASSSGTHGYTF

size: .
V: TRBV5-6
CDR3: CASSFRIRTTEAFF

size: .
V: TRBV12-3/TRBV12-4
CDR3: CASSGEQGWETQYF

size: many
V: TRBV7-2
CDR3: CASSSWTGQNSPLHF

size: few
V: TRBV5-4
CDR3: CASSFENYNSPLHF

size: many
V: TRBV7-2
CDR3: CASSPWEAGFYEQYF

size: few
V: TRBV4-1
CDR3: CASSRSNEAFF

size: many
V: TRBV7-3
CDR3: CASSLKGDRSSGNTIYF

size: few
V: TRBV7-8
CDR3: CASNEPGYGYTF

size: .
V: TRBV12-3/TRBV12-4
CDR3: CASSISGGPHNEQFF

size: few
V: TRBV12-3/TRBV12-4
CDR3: CASRTGEDEQFF

size: .
V: TRBV6-4
CDR3: CASSFRLGQRGPLCQYF

size: many
V: TRBV7-2
CDR3: CASLWRQDSYEQYF

size: .
V: TRBV14
CDR3: CASSENRDYNSPLHF

size: .
V: TRBV7-6
CDR3: CASSLVGPLNSGANVLTF

size: few
V: TRBV7-8
CDR3: CASSLGIGRADNEQFF

size: many
V: TRBV7-6
CDR3: CASSLRVAGQNTGELFF

size: few
V: TRBV18
CDR3: CASSGTSVNNEQFF

size: .
V: TRBV7-9
CDR3: CASSPRDRGGPTYGYTF

size: .
V: TRBV11-1
CDR3: CASSLRNSGAFSPYNEQFF

size: few
V: TRBV9
CDR3: CASSVPSTGFGTGELFF

size: .
V: TRBV12-3/TRBV12-4
CDR3: CASGLRGPPGNEQFF

size: many
V: TRBV28
CDR3: CASSLMGQYSGANVLTF

size: .
V: TRBV6-5
CDR3: CASSQPTDRTYGYTF

size: many
V: TRBV7-2
CDR3: CASSLDREQFF

size: .
V: TRBV6-2/TRBV6-3
CDR3: CASSSGRAERQVAF

size: .
V: TRBV28
CDR3: CASRLPLGPSSYNEQFF

size: few
V: TRBV20-1
CDR3: CSAKGTLTGTQNQPQHF

size: .
V: TRBV20-1
CDR3: CSARDVLEGTSGYTF